The clone carrying this T cell receptor beta chain showed up just a few times. What it binds is not known. These data belong to a study of regulatory T cells in long-lasting Graves disease. The overall study: Antithyroid drug exposure in newly diagnosed Graves' patients had lasted under 3 months.

Time point in this sample: newly diagnosed GD, antithyroid drugs for less than 3 months. Researchers made the TCR library from RNA that was extracted from PBMCs. In Xi'an, China, an endocrinology department was the source of patients. Regarding the study as a whole: Fewer public clonotypes were shared by new patients (around 970) than by persistent patients (approximately 2,700).

Researchers made TCR beta libraries by using iRepertoire HTBI primers and running Arm-PCR on CDR3 regions. MiXCR, applied by TCRdb to the multiplex PCR reads, yields one record per CDR3 protein. This table has some 320,000 distinct CDR3 sequences, more than 15% appearing once. This receptor was taken from a female donor with Graves disease. Sequencing used peripheral blood mononuclear cells (PBMCs), obtained at new diagnosis, from a patient treated with antithyroid drugs.

CDR3 residues: CASSPRLAGMGTDTQYF. CDR3 nucleotide sequence: TGTGCCAGCAGCCCCCGACTAGCGGGAATGGGGACAGATACGCAGTATTTT. This chain uses TRBV9 with TRBJ2-3, with 11 nucleotides matching TRBD2. The germline V gene has CDR1 SGDLS and CDR2 YYNGEE. The CDR3 consists of 17 residues. The junction had 10 bases not matched to a gene; V was cut back by 4 bases and J by 3 bases. Full variable domain (outside the CDR3, taken from reference TRBV9 and TRBJ2-3): DSGVTQTPKHLITATGQRVTLRCSPRSGDLSVYWYQQSLDQGLQFLIQYYNGEERAKGNILERFSAQQFPDLHSELNLSSLELGDSALYFCASSPRLAGMGTDTQYFGPGTRLTVL.